This TCR beta chain was sequenced during a study of CD8 T cells in ankylosing spondylitis. TCRdb ran MiXCR on the 5' RACE reads and lists one entry per CDR3 protein. The data show around 230,000 distinct CDR3 sequences, roughly 8.2% seen once. Regarding the study as a whole: Disease-linked clones were reportedly significantly enriched in matched ankylosing spondylitis synovial fluid.

J gave up 4 bases and V 0 bases, and 9 bases lay outside the gene matches. The CDR3 sequence is 16 residues long. Germline V gene lookup returns CDR1 DFQATT and CDR2 SNEGSKA (reference sequence). There are a few counts of this clonotype. Its matching antigen is unknown. The TCR was taken from a female donor with ankylosing spondylitis or in good health (not recorded which). Sequencing used blood, either unsorted or a sorted T cell fraction (not recorded which). The V and J genes are TRBV20-1 and TRBJ2-7, with 10 bases fitting TRBD2. CDR3 region: CSARDSLGLAIYEQYF. In nucleotides, the CDR3 is TGCAGTGCTAGAGATAGTTTGGGACTAGCGATTTACGAGCAGTACTTC.